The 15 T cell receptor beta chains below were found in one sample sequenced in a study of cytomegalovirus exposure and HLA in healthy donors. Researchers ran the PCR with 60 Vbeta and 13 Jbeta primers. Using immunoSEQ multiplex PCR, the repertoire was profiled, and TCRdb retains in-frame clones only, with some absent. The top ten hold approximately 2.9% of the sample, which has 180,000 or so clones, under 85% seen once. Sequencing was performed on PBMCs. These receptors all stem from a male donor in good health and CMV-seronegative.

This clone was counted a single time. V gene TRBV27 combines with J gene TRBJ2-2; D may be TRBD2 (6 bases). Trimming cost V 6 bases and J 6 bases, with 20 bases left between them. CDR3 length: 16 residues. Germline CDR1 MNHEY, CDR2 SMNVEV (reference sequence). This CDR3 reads CASRERASVEAGELFF. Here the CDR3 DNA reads TGTGCCAGCAGAGAAAGGGCTAGCGTCGAGGCCGGGGAGCTGTTTTTT.

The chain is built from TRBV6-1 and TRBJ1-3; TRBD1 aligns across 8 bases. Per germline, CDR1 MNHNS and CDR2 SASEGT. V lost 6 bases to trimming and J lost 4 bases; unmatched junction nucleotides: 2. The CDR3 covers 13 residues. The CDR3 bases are TGTGCCAGCAGAGCAGGGGGCGGAAACACCATATATTTT. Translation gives CASRAGGGNTIYF.

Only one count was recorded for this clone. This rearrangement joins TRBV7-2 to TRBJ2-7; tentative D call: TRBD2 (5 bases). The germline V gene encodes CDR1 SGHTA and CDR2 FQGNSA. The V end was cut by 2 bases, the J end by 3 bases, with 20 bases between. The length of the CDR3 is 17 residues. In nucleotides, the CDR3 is TGTGCCAGCAGCTTAAGGGCCTCCAAAAGCGGAGACTACGAGCAGTACTTC. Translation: CASSLRASKSGDYEQYF. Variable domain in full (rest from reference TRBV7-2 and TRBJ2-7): GAGVSQSPSNKVTEKGKDVELRCDPISGHTALYWYRQSLGQGLEFLIYFQGNSAPDKSGLPSDRFSAERTGGSVSTLTIQRTQQEDSAVYLCASSLRASKSGDYEQYFGPGTRLTVT.

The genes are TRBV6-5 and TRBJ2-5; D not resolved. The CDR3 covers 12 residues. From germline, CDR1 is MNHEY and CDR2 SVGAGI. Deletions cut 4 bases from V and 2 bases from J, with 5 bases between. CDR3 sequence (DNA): TGTGCCAGCAGTTCTTCTCAAGAGACCCAGTACTTC. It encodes CASSSSQETQYF.

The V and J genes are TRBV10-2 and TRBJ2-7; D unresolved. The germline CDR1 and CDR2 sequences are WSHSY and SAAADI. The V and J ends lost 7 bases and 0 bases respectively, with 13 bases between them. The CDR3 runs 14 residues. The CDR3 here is CASMNRGSSYEQYF. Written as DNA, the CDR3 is TGCGCCAGCATGAATAGAGGAAGCTCCTACGAGCAGTACTTC.

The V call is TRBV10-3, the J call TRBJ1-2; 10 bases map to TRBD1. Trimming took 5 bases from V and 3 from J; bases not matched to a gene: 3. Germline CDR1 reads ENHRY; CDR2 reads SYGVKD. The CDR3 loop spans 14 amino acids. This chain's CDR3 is CAISKGTGDYGYTF. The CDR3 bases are TGTGCCATCAGTAAGGGGACAGGGGACTATGGCTACACCTTC.

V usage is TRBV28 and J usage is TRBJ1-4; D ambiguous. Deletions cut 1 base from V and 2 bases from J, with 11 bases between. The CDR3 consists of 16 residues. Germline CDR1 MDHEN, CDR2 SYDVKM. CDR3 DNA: TGTGCCAGCAGTTTATTTGAAGGGAGCACTAATGAAAAACTGTTTTTT. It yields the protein CASSLFEGSTNEKLFF.

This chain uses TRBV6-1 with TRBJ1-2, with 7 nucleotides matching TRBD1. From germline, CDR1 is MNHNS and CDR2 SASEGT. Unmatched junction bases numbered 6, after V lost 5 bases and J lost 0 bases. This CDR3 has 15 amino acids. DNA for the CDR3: TGTGCCAGCAGTTTGGGACAGATTGCTAACTATGGCTACACCTTC. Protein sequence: CASSLGQIANYGYTF.

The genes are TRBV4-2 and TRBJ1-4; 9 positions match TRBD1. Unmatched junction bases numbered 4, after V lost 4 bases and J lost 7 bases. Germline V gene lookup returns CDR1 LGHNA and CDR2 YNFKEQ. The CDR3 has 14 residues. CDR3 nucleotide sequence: TGTGCCAGCAGCCTAGACAGGGGGAGTGAAAAACTGTTTTTT. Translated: CASSLDRGSEKLFF.

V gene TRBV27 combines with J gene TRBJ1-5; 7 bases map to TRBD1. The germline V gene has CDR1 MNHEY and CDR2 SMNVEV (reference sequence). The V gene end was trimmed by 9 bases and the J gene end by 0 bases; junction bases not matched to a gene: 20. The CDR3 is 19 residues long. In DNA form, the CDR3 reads TGTGCCAGTAAGAAGAGAGGAACAGGGGTTGGGAATAGCAATCAGCCCCAGCATTTT. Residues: CASKKRGTGVGNSNQPQHF.

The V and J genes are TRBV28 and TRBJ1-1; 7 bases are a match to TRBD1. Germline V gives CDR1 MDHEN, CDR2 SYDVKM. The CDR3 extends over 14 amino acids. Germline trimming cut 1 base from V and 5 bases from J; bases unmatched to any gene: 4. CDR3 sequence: CASSLSQQGTEAFF. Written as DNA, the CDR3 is TGTGCCAGCAGTTTATCCCAACAGGGGACTGAAGCTTTCTTT.

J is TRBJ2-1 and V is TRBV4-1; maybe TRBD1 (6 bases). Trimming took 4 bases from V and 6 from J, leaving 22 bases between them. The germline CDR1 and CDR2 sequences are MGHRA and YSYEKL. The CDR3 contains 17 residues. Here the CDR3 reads CASSPQGQGNIGNEQFF. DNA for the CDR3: TGCGCCAGCAGCCCCCAGGGGCAGGGAAACATTGGCAATGAGCAGTTCTTC.

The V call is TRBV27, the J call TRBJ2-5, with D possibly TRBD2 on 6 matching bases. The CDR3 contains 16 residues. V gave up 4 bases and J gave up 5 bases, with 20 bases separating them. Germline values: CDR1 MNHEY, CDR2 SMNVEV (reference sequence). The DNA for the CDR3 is TGTGCCAGCAGTTCTCCCCGAGGGAGCGGAGGGGAGACCCAGTACTTC. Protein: CASSSPRGSGGETQYF.

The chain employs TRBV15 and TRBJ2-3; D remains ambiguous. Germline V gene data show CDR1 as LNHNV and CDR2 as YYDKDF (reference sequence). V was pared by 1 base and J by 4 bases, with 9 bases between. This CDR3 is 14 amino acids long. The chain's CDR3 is CATSRGGEPDTQYF. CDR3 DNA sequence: TGTGCCACCAGCAGAGGCGGTGAACCAGATACGCAGTATTTT.

CDR3 DNA: TGTGCCAGCAGCCTCCGGGGGGCCAATGAGCAGTTCTTC. Its translation: CASSLRGANEQFF. The V gene is TRBV6-5, the J gene TRBJ2-1, with D possibly TRBD2 on 7 matching bases. The CDR3 spans 13 residues. The ends were cut back, 6 bases at V and 6 bases at J, with 12 bases in the middle. The germline V gene encodes CDR1 MNHEY and CDR2 SVGAGI.